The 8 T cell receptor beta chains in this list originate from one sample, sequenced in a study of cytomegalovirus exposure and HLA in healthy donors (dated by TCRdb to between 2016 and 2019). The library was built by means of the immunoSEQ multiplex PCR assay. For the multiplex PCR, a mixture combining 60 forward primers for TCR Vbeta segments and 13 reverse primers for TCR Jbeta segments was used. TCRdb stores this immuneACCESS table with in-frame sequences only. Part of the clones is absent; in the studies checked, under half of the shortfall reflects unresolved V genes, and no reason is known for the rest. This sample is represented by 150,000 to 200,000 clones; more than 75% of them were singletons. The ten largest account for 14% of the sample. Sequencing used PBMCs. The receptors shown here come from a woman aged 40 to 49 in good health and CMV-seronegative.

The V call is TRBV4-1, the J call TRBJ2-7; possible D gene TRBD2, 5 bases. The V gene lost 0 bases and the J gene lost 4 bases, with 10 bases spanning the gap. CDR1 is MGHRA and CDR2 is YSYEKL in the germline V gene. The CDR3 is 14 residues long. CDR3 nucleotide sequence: TGCGCCAGCAGCCAAGATTGGAGGTTTTACGAGCAGTACTTC. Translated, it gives CASSQDWRFYEQYF.

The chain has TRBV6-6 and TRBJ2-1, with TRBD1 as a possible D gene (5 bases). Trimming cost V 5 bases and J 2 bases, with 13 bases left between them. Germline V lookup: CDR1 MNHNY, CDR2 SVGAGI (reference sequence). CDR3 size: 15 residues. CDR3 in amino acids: CASSRTQETYNEQFF. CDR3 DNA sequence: TGTGCCAGCAGTCGGACACAGGAAACCTACAATGAGCAGTTCTTC.

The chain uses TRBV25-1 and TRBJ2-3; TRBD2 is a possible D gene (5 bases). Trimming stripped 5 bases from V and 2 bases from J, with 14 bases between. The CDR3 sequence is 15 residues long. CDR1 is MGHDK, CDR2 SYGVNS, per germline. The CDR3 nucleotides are TGTGCCAGCAGTCGGGGTCCCCTCTTCACAGATACGCAGTATTTT. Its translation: CASSRGPLFTDTQYF.

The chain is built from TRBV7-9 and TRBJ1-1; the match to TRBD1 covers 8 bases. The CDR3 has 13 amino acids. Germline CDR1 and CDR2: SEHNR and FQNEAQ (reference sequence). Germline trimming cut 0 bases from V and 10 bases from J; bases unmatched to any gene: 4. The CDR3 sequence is CASSLALTGGAFF. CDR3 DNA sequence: TGTGCCAGCAGCTTAGCTTTAACAGGGGGAGCTTTCTTT. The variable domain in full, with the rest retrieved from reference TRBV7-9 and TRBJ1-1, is DTGVSQNPRHKITKRGQNVTFRCDPISEHNRLYWYRQTLGQGPEFLTYFQNEAQLEKSRLLSDRFSAERPKGSFSTLEIQRTEQGDSAMYLCASSLALTGGAFFGQGTRLTVV.

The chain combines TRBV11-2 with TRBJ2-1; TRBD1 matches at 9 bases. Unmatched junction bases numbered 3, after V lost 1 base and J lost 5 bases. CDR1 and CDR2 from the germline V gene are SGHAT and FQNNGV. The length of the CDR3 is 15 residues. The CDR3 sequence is CASSLGTGAHNEQFF. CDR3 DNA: TGTGCCAGCAGCTTAGGGACAGGGGCCCACAATGAGCAGTTCTTC.

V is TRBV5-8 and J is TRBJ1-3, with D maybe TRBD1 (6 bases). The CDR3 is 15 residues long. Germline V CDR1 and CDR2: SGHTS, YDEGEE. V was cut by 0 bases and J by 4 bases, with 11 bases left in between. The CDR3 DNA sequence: TGTGCCAGCAGCTTGGACAGGGTTAGGGGAAACACCATATATTTT. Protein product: CASSLDRVRGNTIYF.

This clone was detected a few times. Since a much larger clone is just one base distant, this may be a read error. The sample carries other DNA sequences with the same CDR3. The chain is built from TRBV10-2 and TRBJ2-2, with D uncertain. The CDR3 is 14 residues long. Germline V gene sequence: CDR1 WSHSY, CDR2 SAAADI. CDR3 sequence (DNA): TGTGCCAGCAGTGAGTCTGAGGAAACCGGGGAGCTGTTTTTT. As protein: CASSESEETGELFF.

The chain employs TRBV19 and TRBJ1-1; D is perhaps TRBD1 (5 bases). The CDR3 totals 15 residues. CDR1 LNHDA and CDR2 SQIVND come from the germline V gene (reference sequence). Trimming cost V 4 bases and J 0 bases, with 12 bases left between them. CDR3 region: CASSSGTLLNTEAFF. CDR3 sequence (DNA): TGTGCCAGTAGTAGCGGGACGCTACTGAACACTGAAGCTTTCTTT.